The present entry profiles one T cell receptor (beta chain) with its context. The target antigen is unknown. This specimen belongs to a study of T cells expressing NK-cell markers. As for the study in general: Source material for TCR beta repertoires consisted of sorted CD3+CD56+NKG2C+, CD3+CD56+NKG2C- and CD3+CD56-NKG2C+ T cells.

The CDR3 is 15 amino acids. Regarding the study as a whole: Researchers report these clonotypes also headed the CD3+CD56-NKG2C+ fraction in four donors.

UMIs accompanied the 5'RACE template switching by which TCR beta cDNA was made. No DNA is given; TCRdb re-called the 5' RACE reads and lists each CDR3 protein once. The ten top clones account for approximately 1.4%, within a sample of about 430,000 distinct CDR3 sequences. The rearrangement links TRBV12-3 or TRBV12-4 to TRBJ2-1; no DNA is available, so the TRBD2 call from TCRdb remains unchecked. The source is a woman in her fifties or sixties in good health. The sequenced sample consisted of blood T cells: a sorted CD56 or NKG2C T cell subset, CD4+ or CD8+ T cells, or bulk PBMC T cells (not recorded which). CDR3 region: CASRALGTSVNEQFF.